The 31 T cell receptor beta chains listed next were all sequenced from one sample in a study of T cell responses to AZD1222 COVID-19 vaccine. This table comes from immunoSEQ multiplex PCR, and its TCRdb copy is limited to in-frame clones, with some not included. The data hold around 160,000 clones, with 75% to 85% observed a single time. Sequencing used peripheral blood, obtained on day 0 of MenACWY control vaccination. These receptors all stem from an adult in good health.

The chain recombines TRBV29-1 with TRBJ1-1; D perhaps matches TRBD1 (6 bases). Germline values: CDR1 SQVTM, CDR2 ANQGSEA. V lost 8 bases to trimming and J lost 1 base, with 23 bases between them. The CDR3 runs 16 residues. CDR3 sequence reads: CSSTLRVGGQNTEAFF. The CDR3 bases are TGCAGCTCCACCTTACGGGTGGGGGGGCAGAACACTGAAGCTTTCTTT. Drawing the rest from reference TRBV29-1 and TRBJ1-1, the complete variable domain is SAVISQKPSRDICQRGTSLTIQCQVDSQVTMMFWYRQQPGQSLTLIATANQGSEATYESGFVIDKFPISRPNLTFSTLTVSNMSPEDSSIYLCSSTLRVGGQNTEAFFGQGTRLTVV.

This chain joins TRBV11-2 and TRBJ1-2; D is unclear. This CDR3 comprises 14 residues. The germline V gene has CDR1 SGHAT and CDR2 FQNNGV. The ends were cut back, 1 base at V and 5 bases at J, with 11 bases in the middle. This CDR3 reads CASSLVAGEYGYTF. CDR3 nucleotides: TGTGCCAGCAGCTTAGTTGCGGGCGAATATGGCTACACCTTC.

The chain uses TRBV2 and TRBJ1-4; possible D gene TRBD1, 5 bases. Trimming removed 7 bases from V and 8 bases from J, with 14 bases in between. Germline CDR1 is SNHLY and CDR2 is FYNNEI. The CDR3 contains 13 residues. CDR3 in DNA: TGTGCCAGCATACGGGGCATGGGAGAAAAACTGTTTTTT. As protein: CASIRGMGEKLFF.

The chain is built from TRBV6-5 and TRBJ2-6; D gene unclear. Germline loops: CDR1 MNHEY, CDR2 SVGAGI. Trimming cost V 5 bases and J 2 bases, with 10 bases left between them. The CDR3 has 15 amino acids. CDR3 protein: CASSPTRTGANVLTF. Here the CDR3 DNA reads TGTGCCAGCAGTCCAACCAGGACTGGGGCCAACGTCCTGACTTTC.

The rearrangement uses TRBV12-3 or TRBV12-4 and TRBJ1-5; D gene ambiguous. This CDR3 is 13 amino acids long. With 6 bases removed from V and 0 bases from J, the gap between germline ends came to 6 bases. The CDR3 loop reads CASRPNSNQPQHF. CDR3 in DNA: TGTGCCAGCAGGCCAAATAGCAATCAGCCCCAGCATTTT.

J is TRBJ2-7 and V is TRBV10-3, with a possible D match to TRBD1 (5 bases). With 3 bases removed from V and 2 bases from J, the gap between germline ends came to 11 bases. The CDR3 sequence is 14 residues long. CDR1 is ENHRY and CDR2 is SYGVKD in the germline V gene. The CDR3 sequence: CAISDQAGPYEQYF. The CDR3 nucleotides are TGTGCCATCAGTGACCAAGCAGGGCCCTACGAGCAGTACTTC.

This clone was seen once. J is TRBJ2-3 and V is TRBV15, with D possibly TRBD1 on 7 matching bases. This CDR3 has 16 amino acids. V shed 0 bases and J shed 5 bases, with 15 bases lying between them. Germline V CDR1 and CDR2: LNHNV, YYDKDF (reference sequence). The CDR3 nucleotides are TGTGCCACCAGCAGAGATGCTTACAGGGGAGGAGATACGCAGTATTTT. Translating it yields CATSRDAYRGGDTQYF.

This clone was seen a handful of times. The rearrangement joins TRBV18 to TRBJ2-4; D call uncertain. V was cut by 5 bases and J by 2 bases, with 13 bases left in between. The CDR3 length is 15 residues. Germline V gives CDR1 KGHSH, CDR2 LQKENI. DNA of the CDR3: TGTGCCAGCTCAACCCGCCCCATTCCCAAAAACATTCAGTACTTC. Its protein product is CASSTRPIPKNIQYF.

The chain is built from TRBV11-2 and TRBJ1-3; 8 nucleotides agree with TRBD1. Trimming cost V 3 bases and J 1 base; bases outside gene matches: 5. The CDR3 consists of 16 residues. CDR1 SGHAT and CDR2 FQNNGV come from the germline V gene. The CDR3 DNA sequence: TGTGCCAGCAGCTTGCTCCAGGGGGCGTCTGGAAACACCATATATTTT. Its translation: CASSLLQGASGNTIYF. The variable domain in full, with the rest retrieved from reference TRBV11-2 and TRBJ1-3, is EAGVAQSPRYKIIEKRQSVAFWCNPISGHATLYWYQQILGQGPKLLIQFQNNGVVDDSQLPKDRFSAERLKGVDSTLKIQPAKLEDSAVYLCASSLLQGASGNTIYFGEGSWLTVV.

The chain links TRBV3-1 (or the pseudogene TRBV3-2) to TRBJ2-7; a weak D match, TRBD1 (5 bases). The V gene lost 0 bases and the J gene lost 4 bases, with 16 bases spanning the gap. The CDR3 loop spans 16 amino acids. Germline assignment: CDR1 LGHDT and CDR2 YNNKEL (reference sequence). In DNA form, the CDR3 reads TGTGCCAGCAGCCAAGATCGGTTAGGACACCGATACGAGCAGTACTTC. Translation: CASSQDRLGHRYEQYF.

CDR3 residues: CASSLQRAPNEKLFF. The CDR3 DNA reads TGTGCCAGCAGTTTACAAAGGGCCCCTAATGAAAAACTGTTTTTT. The rearrangement links TRBV27 to TRBJ1-4; D is uncertain. V was clipped by 2 bases and J by 3 bases, with 10 bases between them. CDR3 length: 15 residues. From germline, CDR1 is MNHEY and CDR2 SMNVEV (reference sequence).

The gene calls are TRBV5-1 and TRBJ1-1, with a tentative D call TRBD1 (5 bases). The V end was cut by 0 bases, the J end by 3 bases, with 12 bases between. Germline loops: CDR1 SGHRS, CDR2 YFSETQ. This CDR3 is 15 amino acids long. CDR3 amino acids: CASSLEGRVDTEAFF. The CDR3 DNA reads as TGCGCCAGCAGCTTGGAGGGCAGGGTGGACACTGAAGCTTTCTTT.

This clone was picked up a small number of times. V and J are TRBV6-2 or TRBV6-3 and TRBJ1-6; perhaps TRBD1 as D (6 bases). The CDR3 consists of 15 residues. Germline assignment: CDR1 MNHEY and CDR2 SVGEGT. V lost 3 bases, J lost 9 bases, and 15 bases lay in between. CDR3 protein: CASSYRGISGSPLHF. In DNA, the CDR3 is TGTGCCAGCAGTTATAGGGGGATATCAGGTTCACCCCTCCACTTT.

The chain employs TRBV9 and TRBJ1-6; perhaps TRBD1 as D (5 bases). The V end lost 0 bases, the J end lost 10 bases, and 17 bases lay between the germline ends. The length of the CDR3 is 16 residues. Germline lookup yields CDR1 SGDLS and CDR2 YYNGEE. The CDR3 DNA sequence: TGTGCCAGCAGCGTAGGTAGCAGGGCTGCGGTGTCACCCCTCCACTTT. It translates to CASSVGSRAAVSPLHF. Using reference TRBV9 and TRBJ1-6 for the parts outside the CDR3, the full variable domain is DSGVTQTPKHLITATGQRVTLRCSPRSGDLSVYWYQQSLDQGLQFLIQYYNGEERAKGNILERFSAQQFPDLHSELNLSSLELGDSALYFCASSVGSRAAVSPLHFGNGTRLTVT.

The chain recombines TRBV6-5 with TRBJ2-7; D may correspond to TRBD1 or TRBD2 (6 bases each). This CDR3 spans 14 amino acids. Between the trimmed V and J ends, which lost 5 bases and 4 bases, there was a span of 15 bases. CDR1 MNHEY and CDR2 SVGAGI come from the germline V gene. The CDR3 loop reads CASSPRGQKYEQYF. The CDR3 region has the DNA TGTGCCAGCAGTCCTCGGGGGCAGAAATACGAGCAGTACTTC.

The gene calls are TRBV11-2 and TRBJ2-1; 7 bases are a match to TRBD2. J gave up 7 bases and V 6 bases, and 9 bases lay outside the gene matches. There are 14 residues in the CDR3. Germline CDR1 SGHAT, CDR2 FQNNGV. The CDR3, as DNA: TGTGCCAGCAGATCCCCGGGGGGTTTAAATGAGCAGTTCTTC. Amino acid sequence: CASRSPGGLNEQFF.

The chain is built from TRBV2 and TRBJ2-7, with 7 bases aligning to TRBD2. After removal of 8 bases from V and 2 bases from J, the junction contained 6 bases not matched to a gene. Germline assignment: CDR1 SNHLY and CDR2 FYNNEI. The CDR3 is 13 amino acids. CDR3 amino acids: CASQRDGPYEQYV. CDR3 DNA: TGTGCCAGCCAGCGGGACGGACCCTACGAGCAGTACGTC.

The V gene is TRBV5-4, the J gene TRBJ2-7; maybe TRBD2 (6 bases). The V and J ends lost 2 bases and 5 bases respectively, with 14 bases between them. The CDR3 has 14 amino acids. Germline-derived CDR1 and CDR2 are SGHNT and YYREEE (reference sequence). CDR3 DNA sequence: TGTGCCAGCAGCTTCGGGGGAGGAATGGACGAGCAGTACTTC. This translates into CASSFGGGMDEQYF.

This chain links TRBV5-6 with TRBJ2-2, with a possible D match to TRBD1 (6 bases). Trimming took off 4 bases at V and 4 bases at J, with 8 bases between the two ends. CDR3 size: 13 residues. Germline assignment: CDR1 SGHDT and CDR2 YYEEEE. CDR3 nucleotide sequence: TGTGCCAGCAGCCAGGACAGCACCGGGGAGCTGTTTTTT. The encoded protein is CASSQDSTGELFF.

This clone showed up just once. This chain's CDR3 is CATALGNQPQHF. The CDR3, as DNA: TGTGCCACCGCCCTGGGTAATCAGCCCCAGCATTTT. The chain recombines TRBV6-6 with TRBJ1-5; D gene unclear. V shed 10 bases and J shed 4 bases, with 11 bases lying between them. From germline, CDR1 is MNHNY and CDR2 SVGAGI (reference sequence). The length of the CDR3 is 12 residues.

The chain employs TRBV5-4 and TRBJ2-5, with 8 nucleotides matching TRBD1. V was clipped by 5 bases and J by 5 bases; unmatched bases: 8. Looked up from germline, CDR1 is SGHNT and CDR2 is YYREEE (reference sequence). The CDR3 contains 14 residues. The DNA of the CDR3 is TGTGCCAGCAGGCATCTCACAGGGGGTGAGACCCAGTACTTC. Amino acids: CASRHLTGGETQYF.

The V gene is TRBV6-5, the J gene TRBJ1-1; no reliable D call. Germline V gives CDR1 MNHEY, CDR2 SVGAGI. Trimming took off 6 bases at V and 1 base at J, with 15 bases between the two ends. This CDR3 is 15 amino acids long. The CDR3 is CASRDPGNSNTEAFF. The CDR3 DNA reads TGTGCCAGCAGAGACCCGGGGAATTCGAACACTGAAGCTTTCTTT.

This chain links TRBV14 with TRBJ1-5, with a weak D call TRBD1 (6 bases). Germline V gives CDR1 SGHDN, CDR2 FVKESK. CDR3 length: 13 amino acids. The ends were cut back, 4 bases at V and 4 bases at J, with 8 bases in the middle. The CDR3 DNA reads TGTGCCAGCAGCCGGACAGCTAATCAGCCCCAGCATTTT. Amino acids: CASSRTANQPQHF.

The chain couples TRBV18 to TRBJ1-3; D call uncertain. Germline CDR1 is KGHSH and CDR2 is LQKENI. This CDR3 region has 16 residues. The V and J ends lost 3 bases and 2 bases respectively, with 14 bases between them. The CDR3 spells CASSPQERRPGNTIYF. CDR3 DNA sequence: TGTGCCAGCTCACCCCAAGAAAGAAGGCCTGGAAACACCATATATTTT.

This clone has just one count. The rearrangement joins TRBV5-5 to TRBJ1-5, with D unresolved. Germline V gives CDR1 SGHKS, CDR2 YYEKEE (reference sequence). The CDR3 is made up of 18 amino acids. Trimming shortened V by 0 bases and J by 0 bases, and 16 bases separated the two germline ends. CDR3 sequence reads: CASSLAMGKGYSNQPQHF. CDR3 bases: TGTGCCAGCAGCTTGGCCATGGGAAAGGGTTATAGCAATCAGCCCCAGCATTTT.

The chain links TRBV5-6 to TRBJ2-7, with D possibly matching TRBD2 (7 bases). Germline V lookup: CDR1 SGHDT, CDR2 YYEEEE. Between the trimmed V and J ends, which lost 3 bases and 6 bases, there was a span of 16 bases. CDR3 length: 14 residues. CDR3 protein: CASSSDGGGAEQYV. The CDR3 bases are TGTGCCAGCAGCTCCGACGGTGGGGGGGCCGAGCAGTACGTC.

This rearrangement joins TRBV11-2 to TRBJ1-2; D remains unclear. The CDR3 is made up of 12 amino acids. CDR1 SGHAT and CDR2 FQNNGV come from the germline V gene. Deletions cut 4 bases from V and 7 bases from J, with 10 bases between. The CDR3 bases are TGTGCCAGCAGCTCCAGGTACATTGGCTACACCTTC. Translation: CASSSRYIGYTF.

This chain joins TRBV6-5 and TRBJ1-3; no definite D call. The CDR3 consists of 15 residues. Germline CDR1 reads MNHEY; CDR2 reads SVGAGI. Trimming took 5 bases from V and 4 from J, leaving 15 bases between them. The CDR3 loop reads CASSRVGGSGNTIYF. DNA of the CDR3: TGTGCCAGCAGTAGAGTGGGAGGAAGCGGAAACACCATATATTTT.

This clone occurred a few times. The chain carries TRBV6-2 or TRBV6-3 and TRBJ2-7; TRBD2 matches at 14 bases. The CDR3 has 16 residues. V lost 5 bases to trimming and J lost 2 bases; unmatched junction nucleotides: 5. The germline CDR1 and CDR2 sequences are MNHEY and SVGEGT. CDR3 amino acids: CASSGLAGGSTYEQYF. CDR3 nucleotide sequence: TGTGCCAGCAGTGGACTAGCGGGGGGCTCGACCTACGAGCAGTACTTC.

V usage is TRBV2 and J usage is TRBJ1-6; D gene uncertain. The germline V and J ends were trimmed by 6 bases and 7 bases, with 16 bases remaining between them. The CDR3 loop spans 15 amino acids. Germline lookup yields CDR1 SNHLY and CDR2 FYNNEI. In DNA form, the CDR3 reads TGTGCCAGCAGGATTGACTGGACGGTAAATTCACCCCTCCACTTT. Translating gives CASRIDWTVNSPLHF.

This rearrangement joins TRBV19 to TRBJ1-4; D is ambiguous. The length of the CDR3 is 14 residues. Germline V gene data show CDR1 as LNHDA and CDR2 as SQIVND (reference sequence). The V end was cut by 6 bases, the J end by 5 bases, with 13 bases between. CDR3 nucleotides: TGTGCCAGTAGGGAGTGGCCTACCAATGAAAAACTGTTTTTT. Translation gives CASREWPTNEKLFF.